This T cell receptor beta chain was obtained from a study of cytomegalovirus exposure and HLA in healthy donors. Of note for this clone: Its specificity is not known.

The PCR employed 60 Vbeta primers together with 13 Jbeta primers. Here immunoSEQ multiplex PCR was the method, and the copy in TCRdb shows in-frame clones only, minus some. The table records some 130,000 clones, 75% to 90% of them present only once. Study-level points and caveats: Investigators reported approximately 150 TCR beta chains as tied to cytomegalovirus. Serostatus for CMV was the only available immune exposure information.

Germline lookup yields CDR1 SGHRS and CDR2 YFSETQ. The V and J ends lost 0 bases and 7 bases, in that order; junction bases with no gene match: 6. CDR3 size: 15 residues. The chain is built from TRBV5-1 and TRBJ1-4, with 7 bases that match TRBD1. Input material: PBMCs. This receptor was identified in a woman in her forties in good health and CMV-seronegative. The CDR3 coding sequence is TGCGCCAGCAGCTTGGGGAGGGGGCGCGGTGAAAAACTGTTTTTT. This sequence encodes CASSLGRGRGEKLFF.